The present T cell receptor (beta chain) was sequenced within a study of blood T cells in healthy people across ages. A second about 7 to 12 cycle PCR used barcoded and J-beta primers. TCRdb analysed the 5' RACE reads with MiXCR anew, one entry per CDR3 protein. The sample gives around 900,000 distinct CDR3 sequences, 45% to 60% of which show up once; over 20% is in the top ten. This CDR3 contains 18 residues. V lost 2 bases to trimming and J lost 0 bases; unmatched junction nucleotides: 9. Per germline, CDR1 LNHNV and CDR2 YYDKDF (reference sequence). This clonotype was counted at least ten times. What was sequenced was blood. The clonotype originates from a woman aged 55-70 years in good health. V gene TRBV15 combines with J gene TRBJ2-3; 9 nucleotides agree with TRBD2. The chain's CDR3 is CATSRKRLAVTSTDTQYF. CDR3 nucleotide sequence: TGTGCCACCAGCAGAAAAAGACTAGCGGTTACTAGCACAGATACGCAGTATTTT.